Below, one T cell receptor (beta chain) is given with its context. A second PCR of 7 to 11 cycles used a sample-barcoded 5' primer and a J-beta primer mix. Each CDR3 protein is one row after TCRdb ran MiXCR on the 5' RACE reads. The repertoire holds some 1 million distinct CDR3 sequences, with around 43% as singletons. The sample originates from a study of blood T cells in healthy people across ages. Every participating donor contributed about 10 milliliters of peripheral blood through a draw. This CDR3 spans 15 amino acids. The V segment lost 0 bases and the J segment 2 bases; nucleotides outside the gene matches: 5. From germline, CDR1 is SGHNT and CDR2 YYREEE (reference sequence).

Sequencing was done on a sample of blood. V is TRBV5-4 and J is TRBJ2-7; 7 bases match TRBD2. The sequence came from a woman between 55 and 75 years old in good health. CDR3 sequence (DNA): TGTGCCAGCAGCTTGGGCGGGAGCAGGCCCTACGAGCAGTACTTC. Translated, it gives CASSLGGSRPYEQYF.